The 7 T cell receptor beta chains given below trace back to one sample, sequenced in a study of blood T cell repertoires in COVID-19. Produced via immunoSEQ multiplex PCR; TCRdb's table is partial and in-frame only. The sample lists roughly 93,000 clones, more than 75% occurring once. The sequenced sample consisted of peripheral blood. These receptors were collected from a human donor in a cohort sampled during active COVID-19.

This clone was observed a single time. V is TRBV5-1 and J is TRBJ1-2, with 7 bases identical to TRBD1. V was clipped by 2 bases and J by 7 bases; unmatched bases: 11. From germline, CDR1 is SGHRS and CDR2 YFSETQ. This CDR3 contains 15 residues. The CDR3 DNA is TGCGCCAGCAGCTTCGAGGGGGCAGTAGTGAGTGGCTACACCTTC. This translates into CASSFEGAVVSGYTF.

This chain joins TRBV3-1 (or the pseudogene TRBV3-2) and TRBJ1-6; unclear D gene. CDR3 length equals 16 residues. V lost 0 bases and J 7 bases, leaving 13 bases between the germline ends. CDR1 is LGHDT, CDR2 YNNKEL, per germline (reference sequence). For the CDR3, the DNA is TGTGCCAGCAGCCAAGACCCGGGTTTGCAGAATTCACCCCTCCACTTT. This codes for CASSQDPGLQNSPLHF.

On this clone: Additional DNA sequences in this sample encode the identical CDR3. CDR3 coding DNA: TGTGCCAGCAGCTCCTTCAGGCCCGGGGAGCTGTTTTTT. Translation gives CASSSFRPGELFF. The V call is TRBV14, the J call TRBJ2-2, with D hard to call. The CDR3 loop spans 13 amino acids. Germline CDR1 and CDR2: SGHDN and FVKESK. V dropped 5 bases and J dropped 6 bases, with 10 bases sitting between them.

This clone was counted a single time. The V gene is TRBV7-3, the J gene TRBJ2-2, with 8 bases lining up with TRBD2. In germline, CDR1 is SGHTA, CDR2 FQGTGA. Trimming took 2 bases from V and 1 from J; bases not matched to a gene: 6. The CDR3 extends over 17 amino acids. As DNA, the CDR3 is TGTGCCAGCAGCTTAGAGGATAGCGGGGAGAACACCGGGGAGCTGTTTTTT. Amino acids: CASSLEDSGENTGELFF.

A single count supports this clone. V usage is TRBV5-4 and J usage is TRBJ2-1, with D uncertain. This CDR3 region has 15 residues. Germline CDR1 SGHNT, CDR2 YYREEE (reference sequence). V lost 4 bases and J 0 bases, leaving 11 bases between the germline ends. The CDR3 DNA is TGTGCCAGCAGCCCCCCCCCGGGCTCCTACAATGAGCAGTTCTTC. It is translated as CASSPPPGSYNEQFF.

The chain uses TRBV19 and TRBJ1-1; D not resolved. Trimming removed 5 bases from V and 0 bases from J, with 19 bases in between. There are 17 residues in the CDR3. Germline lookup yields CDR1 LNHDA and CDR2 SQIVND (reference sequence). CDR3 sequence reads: CASSYAGIQPMNTEAFF. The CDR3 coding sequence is TGTGCCAGTAGTTACGCCGGAATACAGCCTATGAACACTGAAGCTTTCTTT.

The CDR3 nucleotides read TGCAGCGTCCTGACTAGCGGGACTTTATCCTACGAGCAGTACTTC. As protein: CSVLTSGTLSYEQYF. This chain joins TRBV29-1 and TRBJ2-7; TRBD2 agrees at 11 bases. The CDR3 loop spans 15 amino acids. Germline V gene lookup returns CDR1 SQVTM and CDR2 ANQGSEA. V lost 6 bases, J lost 1 base, and 8 bases stayed unmatched.